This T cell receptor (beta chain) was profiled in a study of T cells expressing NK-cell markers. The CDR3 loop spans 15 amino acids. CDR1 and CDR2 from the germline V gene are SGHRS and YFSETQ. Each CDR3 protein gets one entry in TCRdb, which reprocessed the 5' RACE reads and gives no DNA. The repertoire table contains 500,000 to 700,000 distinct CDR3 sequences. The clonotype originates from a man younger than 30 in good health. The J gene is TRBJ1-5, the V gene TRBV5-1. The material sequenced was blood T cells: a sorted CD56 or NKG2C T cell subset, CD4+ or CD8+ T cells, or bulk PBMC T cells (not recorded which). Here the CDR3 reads CASSPDGTSNQPQHF. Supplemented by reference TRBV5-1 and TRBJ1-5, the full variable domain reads KAGVTQTPRYLIKTRGQQVTLSCSPISGHRSVSWYQQTPGQGLQFLFEYFSETQRNKGNFPGRFSGRQFSNSRSEMNVSTLELGDSALYLCASSPDGTSNQPQHFGDGTRLSIL.